This T cell receptor (beta chain) is from a study of CD8+CD57+ T cells in acquired aplastic anemia. For the study at large: When averaged, DNA from sorted CD4+ and CD8+ cells came to about 2.9 ug. Read counts for CD4+ cells (from healthy donors) averaged about 10 million.

In regard to this clonotype: The antigen remains unidentified.

Study-wide findings and caveats: Patients and controls shared under 35 CD8+ CDR3 sequences, which appeared highly expressed in patients and within their immunodominant clones.

The TCR beta profiling, which covered VDJ combination and CDR3 sequence, was carried out using genomic DNA as the template. TCRdb processed the reads anew with MiXCR; each CDR3 protein has one entry. This table holds 400,000 to 450,000 distinct CDR3 sequences, approximately 70% found once. Germline V gives CDR1 SGHRS, CDR2 YFSETQ. Trimming removed 0 bases from V and 5 bases from J, with 12 bases in between. The CDR3 loop spans 14 amino acids. This chain connects TRBV5-1 to TRBJ2-7; D might be TRBD2 (5 bases). The sequence came from a human donor in good health, serving as a control. The source material was sorted CD4+, CD8+, or CD8+CD57+ T cells (not recorded which) from PBMCs. The CDR3 DNA is TGCGCCAGCAGCTTGGATGGACTGAACAACGAGCAGTACTTC. It encodes CASSLDGLNNEQYF. Using reference TRBV5-1 and TRBJ2-7 for the parts outside the CDR3, the full variable domain is KAGVTQTPRYLIKTRGQQVTLSCSPISGHRSVSWYQQTPGQGLQFLFEYFSETQRNKGNFPGRFSGRQFSNSRSEMNVSTLELGDSALYLCASSLDGLNNEQYFGPGTRLTVT.